These 29 T cell receptor beta chains share one sample of origin, sequenced in a study of T cell responses to AZD1222 COVID-19 vaccine. Libraries were prepared by immunoSEQ multiplex PCR; TCRdb keeps only in-frame clonotypes and omits some of them. The table has roughly 200,000 clones, roughly 94% seen once. The material sequenced was peripheral blood, taken 28 days after the second dose of the MenACWY control vaccine. All receptors derive from an adult who received the MenACWY meningococcal vaccine as a control.

The chain is built from TRBV28 and TRBJ1-1, with D perhaps TRBD1 (6 bases). Germline CDR1 and CDR2: MDHEN and SYDVKM. This CDR3 contains 16 residues. The V end was cut by 4 bases, the J end by 4 bases, with 19 bases between. Here the CDR3 DNA reads TGTGCCAGCAGTTCTCCCCTGAGGAGGGGGGGCACTGAAGCTTTCTTT. It codes for CASSSPLRRGGTEAFF.

V and J are TRBV19 and TRBJ2-3, with TRBD2 matching 7 bases. The length of the CDR3 is 15 residues. V shed 3 bases and J 0 bases; nucleotides not matched to a gene: 3. The germline gives CDR1 LNHDA, CDR2 SQIVND (reference sequence). The CDR3 DNA follows: TGTGCCAGTAGTATCGGGCGGGGGAGCACAGATACGCAGTATTTT. This codes for CASSIGRGSTDTQYF.

This rearrangement joins TRBV9 to TRBJ2-2; perhaps TRBD2 as D (6 bases). The CDR3 extends over 16 amino acids. With 0 bases removed from V and 4 bases from J, the gap between germline ends came to 13 bases. Germline V gene lookup returns CDR1 SGDLS and CDR2 YYNGEE. As DNA, the CDR3 is TGTGCCAGCAGCGTAGATATGCGGGGAGGCACCGGGGAGCTGTTTTTT. Translated: CASSVDMRGGTGELFF.

The rearrangement joins TRBV6-2 or TRBV6-3 to TRBJ2-1, with TRBD2 identical over 9 bases. Germline CDR1 MNHEY, CDR2 SVGEGT. Losses at the gene ends were 5 bases for V and 6 bases for J; bases not matched to a gene: 5. The CDR3 has 14 amino acids. The DNA for the CDR3 is TGTGCCAGCAGTGGTAGCGGGGGCTCCAATGAGCAGTTCTTC. Translated, it gives CASSGSGGSNEQFF.

V usage is TRBV27 and J usage is TRBJ1-1; D is undetermined. Trimming stripped 5 bases from V and 1 base from J, with 11 bases between. Germline CDR1 and CDR2: MNHEY and SMNVEV (reference sequence). The CDR3 runs 14 residues. CDR3 sequence: CASSPNQGNTEAFF. The CDR3 bases are TGTGCCAGCAGTCCAAATCAAGGGAACACTGAAGCTTTCTTT.

The rearrangement uses TRBV7-2 and TRBJ1-1; D is unresolved. This CDR3 is 15 amino acids long. V was trimmed by 0 bases and J by 0 bases, leaving 8 bases between them. CDR1 SGHTA and CDR2 FQGNSA come from the germline V gene. This chain's CDR3 is CASSLALQMNTEAFF. DNA for the CDR3: TGTGCCAGCAGCTTAGCGCTACAGATGAACACTGAAGCTTTCTTT. Combining the CDR3 with reference TRBV7-2 and TRBJ1-1 gives the whole variable domain GAGVSQSPSNKVTEKGKDVELRCDPISGHTALYWYRQSLGQGLEFLIYFQGNSAPDKSGLPSDRFSAERTGGSVSTLTIQRTQQEDSAVYLCASSLALQMNTEAFFGQGTRLTVV.

This chain connects TRBV6-5 to TRBJ2-5; TRBD1 agrees at 7 bases. This CDR3 comprises 14 residues. V lost 5 bases, J lost 4 bases, and 7 bases stayed unmatched. Germline V lookup: CDR1 MNHEY, CDR2 SVGAGI. The DNA of the CDR3 is TGTGCCAGCAGTCCGAGGGGGCAAGGAGAGACCCAGTACTTC. Protein: CASSPRGQGETQYF.

This clone appeared once. This chain links TRBV28 with TRBJ1-4, with D tentatively TRBD1 (5 bases). Germline V gives CDR1 MDHEN, CDR2 SYDVKM. Trimming shortened V by 0 bases and J by 5 bases, and 16 bases separated the two germline ends. CDR3 length: 17 amino acids. For the CDR3, the DNA is TGTGCCAGCAGTTTATGGACGGGAGGGGCCGAAAATGAAAAACTGTTTTTT. This encodes CASSLWTGGAENEKLFF.

This chain links TRBV5-1 with TRBJ1-1, with 9 bases lining up with TRBD1. J gave up 1 base and V 3 bases, and 10 bases lay outside the gene matches. Germline V lookup: CDR1 SGHRS, CDR2 YFSETQ. This CDR3 is built from 17 residues. The CDR3 here is CASSYRTGADPNTEAFF. The CDR3 region has the DNA TGCGCCAGCAGCTATAGGACAGGGGCGGATCCGAACACTGAAGCTTTCTTT. The variable domain in full, with the rest retrieved from reference TRBV5-1 and TRBJ1-1, is KAGVTQTPRYLIKTRGQQVTLSCSPISGHRSVSWYQQTPGQGLQFLFEYFSETQRNKGNFPGRFSGRQFSNSRSEMNVSTLELGDSALYLCASSYRTGADPNTEAFFGQGTRLTVV.

V usage is TRBV5-5 and J usage is TRBJ2-3; perhaps TRBD1 as D (6 bases). Between the trimmed V and J ends, which lost 3 bases and 4 bases, there was a span of 18 bases. The CDR3 has 16 residues. Germline V CDR1 and CDR2: SGHKS, YYEKEE (reference sequence). The CDR3 loop reads CASSSTDSLGADTQYF. DNA of the CDR3: TGTGCCAGCAGCTCAACGGACAGCTTGGGGGCAGATACGCAGTATTTT.

This chain links TRBV27 with TRBJ2-7, with D possibly TRBD1 on 7 matching bases. Per germline, CDR1 MNHEY and CDR2 SMNVEV (reference sequence). The CDR3 runs 13 residues. The V and J ends lost 8 bases and 4 bases respectively, with 15 bases between them. In nucleotides, the CDR3 is TGTGCCAGCGCGCGGGACAGTTCGTACGAGCAGTACTTC. Its protein product is CASARDSSYEQYF.

The chain joins TRBV6-2 or TRBV6-3 to TRBJ2-7; D remains ambiguous. The CDR3 length is 12 residues. V lost 6 bases to trimming and J lost 6 bases, with 12 bases between them. CDR1 and CDR2 (germline): MNHEY, SVGEGT. Here the CDR3 reads CASSQNVVEQYF. The CDR3, as DNA: TGTGCCAGCAGCCAGAACGTTGTCGAGCAGTACTTC.

This chain uses TRBV7-9 with TRBJ2-2; D possibly corresponds to TRBD1 (5 bases). The CDR3 is 15 amino acids. With 5 bases removed from V and 6 bases from J, the gap between germline ends came to 16 bases. Germline assignment: CDR1 SEHNR and CDR2 FQNEAQ (reference sequence). The chain's CDR3 is CASSPGQGYSGELFF. The CDR3, as DNA: TGTGCCAGCAGCCCCGGGCAGGGTTACTCCGGGGAGCTGTTTTTT.

The gene calls are TRBV6-5 and TRBJ1-2, with TRBD1 matching 8 bases. Trimming cost V 2 bases and J 4 bases; bases outside gene matches: 9. Germline-derived CDR1 and CDR2 are MNHEY and SVGAGI. The CDR3 covers 16 residues. The CDR3 here is CASSYHWGQESYGYTF. DNA for the CDR3: TGTGCCAGCAGTTACCACTGGGGACAGGAATCCTATGGCTACACCTTC.

This chain joins TRBV7-2 and TRBJ1-4; D may be TRBD1 (6 bases). The germline V gene has CDR1 SGHTA and CDR2 FQGNSA. This CDR3 region has 15 residues. Trimming shortened V by 3 bases and J by 6 bases, and 14 bases separated the two germline ends. CDR3 nucleotides: TGTGCCAGCAGCTTCAGAGGGGGAGAGTATGAAAAACTGTTTTTT. It codes for CASSFRGGEYEKLFF.

The chain has TRBV6-6 and TRBJ2-2, with 12 bases matching TRBD2. The CDR3 is made up of 18 amino acids. J lost 4 bases, V lost 5 bases, and 11 bases had no gene match. The germline gives CDR1 MNHNY, CDR2 SVGAGI (reference sequence). The CDR3 bases are TGTGCCAGCAGTCTTTCAACCGGGACTAGCGGGCCCACCGGGGAGCTGTTTTTT. It encodes CASSLSTGTSGPTGELFF.

J is TRBJ2-7 and V is TRBV7-9; 8 positions match TRBD1. This CDR3 is 15 amino acids long. V was clipped by 6 bases and J by 3 bases; unmatched bases: 10. Germline CDR1 SEHNR, CDR2 FQNEAQ (reference sequence). CDR3 bases: TGTGCCAGCAGTACTGACAGGGGACTCCACTACGAGCAGTACTTC. Protein sequence: CASSTDRGLHYEQYF.

The gene calls are TRBV10-3 and TRBJ2-7; D perhaps matches TRBD2 (5 bases). CDR3 size: 12 residues. Deletions cut 6 bases from V and 1 base from J, with 7 bases between. CDR1 ENHRY and CDR2 SYGVKD come from the germline V gene. In DNA form, the CDR3 reads TGTGCCATCAGCCGGGAATCCTACGAGCAGTACTTC. Translating gives CAISRESYEQYF.

A word on this clone: Other DNA sequences of this sample code for an identical CDR3. This chain joins TRBV28 and TRBJ1-1; unclear D gene. The germline CDR1 and CDR2 sequences are MDHEN and SYDVKM. The CDR3 totals 12 residues. The V end was cut by 3 bases, the J end by 5 bases, with 7 bases between. Here the CDR3 reads CASSLGSTEAFF. The CDR3 nucleotides read TGTGCCAGCAGTTTGGGGAGTACTGAAGCTTTCTTT. The full variable domain, completed using reference TRBV28 and TRBJ1-1, is DVKVTQSSRYLVKRTGEKVFLECVQDMDHENMFWYRQDPGLGLRLIYFSYDVKMKEKGDIPEGYSVSREKKERFSLILESASTNQTSMYLCASSLGSTEAFFGQGTRLTVV.

This chain joins TRBV18 and TRBJ2-7, with TRBD1 matching 9 bases. Losses at the gene ends were 3 bases for V and 0 bases for J; bases not matched to a gene: 6. The CDR3 is 16 amino acids. The germline V gene encodes CDR1 KGHSH and CDR2 LQKENI. The CDR3: CASSPLGQGNSYEQYF. DNA of the CDR3: TGTGCCAGCTCACCCCTCGGACAGGGGAACTCCTACGAGCAGTACTTC.

This chain connects TRBV5-5 to TRBJ1-2, with D possibly matching TRBD1 (5 bases). V was cut by 0 bases and J by 5 bases, with 8 bases left in between. The CDR3 sequence is 13 residues long. The germline V gene has CDR1 SGHKS and CDR2 YYEKEE (reference sequence). DNA of the CDR3: TGTGCCAGCAGCTTGGGGGACGGTTATGGCTACACCTTC. Protein sequence: CASSLGDGYGYTF.

The chain uses TRBV5-1 and TRBJ1-2, with 7 positions matching TRBD1. CDR1 and CDR2 from the germline V gene are SGHRS and YFSETQ. The trim removed 1 base at V and 4 bases at J, leaving 4 bases unmatched. The CDR3 sequence is 14 residues long. CDR3 region: CASSLTGEVYGYTF. CDR3 coding DNA: TGCGCCAGCAGCTTGACAGGGGAGGTCTATGGCTACACCTTC. Full variable domain (missing parts from reference TRBV5-1 and TRBJ1-2): KAGVTQTPRYLIKTRGQQVTLSCSPISGHRSVSWYQQTPGQGLQFLFEYFSETQRNKGNFPGRFSGRQFSNSRSEMNVSTLELGDSALYLCASSLTGEVYGYTFGSGTRLTVV.

The chain combines TRBV11-2 with TRBJ2-7, with D perhaps matching TRBD1 (6 bases). The CDR3 has 14 amino acids. The germline gives CDR1 SGHAT, CDR2 FQNNGV. Trimming removed 5 bases from V and 6 bases from J, with 17 bases in between. The CDR3 nucleotides read TGTGCCAGCAGCGGTTTCGGTACAGGGAGCGAGCAGTACTTC. Translated, it gives CASSGFGTGSEQYF.

J is TRBJ2-5 and V is TRBV2, with D maybe TRBD1 (5 bases). Germline V gene lookup returns CDR1 SNHLY and CDR2 FYNNEI. The CDR3 has 12 residues. V was trimmed by 6 bases and J by 2 bases, leaving 7 bases between them. The CDR3 bases are TGTGCCAGCAGGACAGAACAAGAGACCCAGTACTTC. Protein: CASRTEQETQYF.

The chain combines TRBV7-2 with TRBJ2-3; a possible D gene is TRBD1 (6 bases). From germline, CDR1 is SGHTA and CDR2 FQGNSA. V gave up 3 bases and J gave up 3 bases, with 13 bases separating them. The CDR3 totals 15 residues. The CDR3 coding sequence is TGTGCCAGCAGCTTTCAGGGGATGAAAACAGATACGCAGTATTTT. This sequence encodes CASSFQGMKTDTQYF. Full variable domain (remainder filled in from reference TRBV7-2 and TRBJ2-3): GAGVSQSPSNKVTEKGKDVELRCDPISGHTALYWYRQSLGQGLEFLIYFQGNSAPDKSGLPSDRFSAERTGGSVSTLTIQRTQQEDSAVYLCASSFQGMKTDTQYFGPGTRLTVL.

The CDR3 DNA follows: TGCAGCGTTGTCGGGGGTACCGGGGAGCTGTTTTTT. Its translation: CSVVGGTGELFF. The chain is built from TRBV29-1 and TRBJ2-2, with D maybe TRBD2 (6 bases). This CDR3 contains 12 residues. Germline CDR1 and CDR2: SQVTM and ANQGSEA. Trimming pared 4 bases from V and 5 bases from J, leaving 8 bases between.

This chain uses TRBV11-1 with TRBJ1-1; possibly TRBD1 for D (5 bases). This CDR3 has 13 residues. The V and J ends lost 3 bases and 5 bases respectively, with 10 bases between them. Germline loops: CDR1 SGHAT, CDR2 FQDESV (reference sequence). CDR3 in amino acids: CASSFSRETEAFF. The CDR3 DNA reads TGTGCCAGCAGCTTTTCCAGGGAGACTGAAGCTTTCTTT. The variable domain in full, completed from reference TRBV11-1 and TRBJ1-1, reads EAEVAQSPRYKITEKSQAVAFWCDPISGHATLYWYRQILGQGPELLVQFQDESVVDDSQLPKDRFSAERLKGVDSTLKIQPAELGDSAMYLCASSFSRETEAFFGQGTRLTVV.

This chain joins TRBV25-1 and TRBJ2-5; 9 nucleotides line up with TRBD2. The CDR3 sequence is 15 residues long. The germline V gene has CDR1 MGHDK and CDR2 SYGVNS. The V and J ends lost 5 bases and 5 bases, in that order; junction bases with no gene match: 9. DNA of the CDR3: TGTGCCAGCAGTAATGGGCGGGAGGGATTTGAGACCCAGTACTTC. This gives the protein CASSNGREGFETQYF.

The rearrangement links TRBV5-1 to TRBJ2-7; D is unclear. The V end lost 0 bases, the J end lost 2 bases, and 9 bases lay between the germline ends. CDR3 length: 14 amino acids. CDR1 SGHRS and CDR2 YFSETQ come from the germline V gene. The CDR3 DNA sequence: TGCGCCAGCAGCTTGGTGACGGCAACCTACGAGCAGTACTTC. Translating gives CASSLVTATYEQYF. Together with reference TRBV5-1 and TRBJ2-7, the CDR3 gives the full variable domain: KAGVTQTPRYLIKTRGQQVTLSCSPISGHRSVSWYQQTPGQGLQFLFEYFSETQRNKGNFPGRFSGRQFSNSRSEMNVSTLELGDSALYLCASSLVTATYEQYFGPGTRLTVT.